This T cell receptor (beta chain) was found in a study of blood T cell repertoires in COVID-19. Patients of the Seattle cohort, enrolled during active infection, were followed longitudinally. Profiled with immunoSEQ multiplex PCR; TCRdb holds only in-frame clones, not every one. Of fewer than 350,000 clones listed, about 90% are singletons. CDR1 and CDR2 from the germline V gene are LNHDA and SQIVND (reference sequence). The CDR3 runs 13 residues. Trimming shortened V by 1 base and J by 10 bases, and 13 bases separated the two germline ends. Sequenced: peripheral blood. J is TRBJ1-2 and V is TRBV19; D is ambiguous. The receptor comes from a woman aged 25 to 39 with COVID-19, enrolled during active disease. CDR3 nucleotide sequence: TGTGCCAGTAGTATAGGGGCCGCCTCGGACTACACCTTC. Translation gives CASSIGAASDYTF.